A single sample gave rise to the 13 T cell receptor beta chains below, sequenced in a study of technical replicates of blood from several donors. Here immunoSEQ multiplex PCR was the method, and the copy in TCRdb shows in-frame clones only, minus some. The repertoire holds about 56,000 clones, with roughly 93% as singletons. The sample consisted of PBMCs. The receptors come from a human donor in good health. Some clones in this sample may be carry-over from other donors' samples.

This clone has only one observation. The chain recombines TRBV18 with TRBJ2-7; D gene uncertain. This CDR3 has 14 amino acids. Per the germline V gene, CDR1 is KGHSH and CDR2 is LQKENI. Trimming removed 1 base at V and 2 bases at J, with 9 bases between. Here the CDR3 reads CASSPRAHPYEQYF. DNA for the CDR3: TGTGCCAGCTCACCACGGGCTCACCCCTACGAGCAGTACTTC.

This rearrangement joins TRBV4-2 to TRBJ2-3; 8 positions match TRBD2. The CDR3 covers 17 residues. The V gene end was trimmed by 1 base and the J gene end by 2 bases; junction bases not matched to a gene: 8. The germline gives CDR1 LGHNA, CDR2 YNFKEQ. In DNA form, the CDR3 reads TGTGCCAGCAGCCAAGCCCCCAGCGGGAGAAACACAGATACGCAGTATTTT. It translates to CASSQAPSGRNTDTQYF.

V is TRBV7-8 and J is TRBJ2-7; 11 bases align to TRBD2. The J segment lost 5 bases and the V segment lost 5 bases, leaving 14 bases of the junction unmatched. This CDR3 contains 17 residues. Germline CDR1 reads SGHVS; CDR2 reads FQNEAQ. The CDR3 nucleotides are TGTGCCAGCAGCATCCGACCCGTAGCGGGAGGGTCCCACGAGCAGTACTTC. It translates to CASSIRPVAGGSHEQYF.

V gene TRBV6-5 combines with J gene TRBJ2-1; TRBD2 matches 10 bases. The germline V gene encodes CDR1 MNHEY and CDR2 SVGAGI. V shed 4 bases, J shed 4 bases, and the junction held 7 bases outside the gene matches. CDR3 size: 16 residues. CDR3 region: CASSLIAGGIYNEQFF. The CDR3 nucleotides read TGTGCCAGCAGTTTAATAGCGGGGGGAATTTACAATGAGCAGTTCTTC.

The V gene is TRBV5-4, the J gene TRBJ2-5; no definite D call. The ends were cut back, 1 base at V and 5 bases at J, with 9 bases in the middle. The CDR3 is made up of 13 amino acids. Germline CDR1 reads SGHNT; CDR2 reads YYREEE (reference sequence). CDR3 nucleotides: TGTGCCAGCAGCTTGTTAGTTACGGAGACCCAGTACTTC. It is translated as CASSLLVTETQYF.

The chain carries TRBV9 and TRBJ1-2; TRBD1 matches 12 bases. Germline V lookup: CDR1 SGDLS, CDR2 YYNGEE. The CDR3 spans 17 residues. V was clipped by 4 bases and J by 1 base; unmatched bases: 8. The CDR3 here is CASSPSGDRGLNYGYTF. CDR3 nucleotides: TGTGCCAGCAGCCCCAGCGGGGACAGGGGGCTTAACTATGGCTACACCTTC.

CDR3 amino acids: CASSQGTPSGWTEAFF. DNA of the CDR3: TGTGCCAGCAGCCAAGGGACCCCCTCAGGGTGGACTGAAGCTTTCTTT. V gene TRBV4-2 combines with J gene TRBJ1-1, with D perhaps matching TRBD1 (5 bases). The CDR3 loop spans 16 amino acids. Looked up from germline, CDR1 is LGHNA and CDR2 is YNFKEQ. The V end was cut by 1 base, the J end by 5 bases, with 17 bases between.

The chain recombines TRBV6-6 with TRBJ1-1; 8 nucleotides agree with TRBD1. In germline, CDR1 is MNHNY, CDR2 SVGAGI (reference sequence). This CDR3 has 14 residues. With V trimmed by 6 bases and J by 2 bases, 5 bases remained unmatched. For the CDR3, the DNA is TGTGCCAGCAGACCGGACAGGGTCAACACTGAAGCTTTCTTT. Protein sequence: CASRPDRVNTEAFF.

This sequence joins TRBV25-1 and TRBJ2-5; possible D gene TRBD1, 6 bases. V shed 1 base and J shed 4 bases, with 13 bases lying between them. Germline assignment: CDR1 MGHDK and CDR2 SYGVNS. This CDR3 is built from 15 residues. The DNA of the CDR3 is TGTGCCAGCAGTGAATTTAGAGACAGGTTAGAGACCCAGTACTTC. It yields the protein CASSEFRDRLETQYF.

CDR3 coding DNA: TGTGCCAGCAGTGGGGGAACAGGGGGCGTCAATTCACCCCTCCACTTT. It codes for CASSGGTGGVNSPLHF. The chain joins TRBV2 to TRBJ1-6; 9 nucleotides match TRBD1. There are 16 residues in the CDR3. From germline, CDR1 is SNHLY and CDR2 FYNNEI. With 4 bases clipped from V and 7 bases from J, the junction kept 8 bases outside the gene matches.

This clone turned up a few times. The chain joins TRBV6-4 to TRBJ2-7, with TRBD2 matching over 15 bases. Losses at the gene ends were 5 bases for V and 5 bases for J; bases not matched to a gene: 7. The CDR3 has 16 residues. Germline CDR1 and CDR2: MRHNA and SNTAGT. The CDR3 spells CASSRTSGGAGDEQYF. The CDR3 DNA reads TGTGCCAGCAGTAGGACTAGCGGGGGGGCTGGAGACGAGCAGTACTTC.

V is TRBV5-1 and J is TRBJ1-1; D might be TRBD1 (6 bases). Trimming stripped 5 bases from V and 7 bases from J, with 12 bases between. The CDR3 is 12 amino acids. The V gene's germline CDR1 is SGHRS and CDR2 YFSETQ. Written as DNA, the CDR3 is TGCGCCAGCAGTTTAGGACAGTATGAAGCTTTCTTT. Its translation is CASSLGQYEAFF.

This clone has only one observation. DNA of the CDR3: TGTGCCAGCAGTACGACTAGCCGAAACACAGATACGCAGTATTTT. This encodes CASSTTSRNTDTQYF. V gene TRBV5-4 combines with J gene TRBJ2-3, with 7 bases fitting TRBD2. Germline V lookup: CDR1 SGHNT, CDR2 YYREEE (reference sequence). J gave up 2 bases and V 5 bases, and 8 bases lay outside the gene matches. CDR3 length: 15 amino acids. The full variable domain, with the rest looked up from reference TRBV5-4 and TRBJ2-3, is ETGVTQSPTHLIKTRGQQVTLRCSSQSGHNTVSWYQQALGQGPQFIFQYYREEENGRGNFPPRFSGLQFPNYSSELNVNALELDDSALYLCASSTTSRNTDTQYFGPGTRLTVL.